The 18 T cell receptor beta chains given below trace back to one sample, sequenced in a study of blood T cell repertoires in COVID-19. Repertoires were generated with immunoSEQ multiplex PCR, while TCRdb's copy carries only in-frame clones and drops some. This sample has some 220,000 clones; approximately 83% occur once, and the top ten carry under 1.5%. Sequencing was performed on PBMCs or T cells enriched from blood (not recorded which). Receptors were obtained from a woman aged 35 to 49 with acute COVID-19.

The V gene is TRBV18, the J gene TRBJ2-6, with 8 bases aligning to TRBD1. Germline CDR1 and CDR2: KGHSH and LQKENI. The length of the CDR3 is 20 residues. Trimming took 3 bases from V and 0 from J; bases not matched to a gene: 13. In DNA form, the CDR3 reads TGTGCCAGCTCACCGTCCGACAGGGGCCGCTTCCTCTCTGGGGCCAACGTCCTGACTTTC. Translated: CASSPSDRGRFLSGANVLTF.

This clone appeared a single time. CDR3 region: CASSPRGQGETYTF. CDR3 DNA: TGTGCCAGCTCACCAAGGGGACAGGGGGAAACCTACACCTTC. This chain connects TRBV18 to TRBJ1-2; 11 nucleotides line up with TRBD1. Germline CDR1 and CDR2: KGHSH and LQKENI. The CDR3 is 14 amino acids. V lost 2 bases and J lost 10; bases outside the gene matches: 6.

The rearrangement joins TRBV10-1 to TRBJ2-5, with TRBD2 matching over 7 bases. Germline-derived CDR1 and CDR2 are WNHNN and SYGVQD (reference sequence). V lost 0 bases to trimming and J lost 3 bases; unmatched junction nucleotides: 7. The CDR3 runs 16 residues. DNA for the CDR3: TGCGCCAGCAGTGAGTCGTGGGGGGGGGTGAAAGAGACCCAGTACTTC. It specifies CASSESWGGVKETQYF.

For the CDR3, the DNA is TGTGCCAGCAGCTTGGTTTTAGATGAAAAACTGTTTTTT. This codes for CASSLVLDEKLFF. The chain recombines TRBV5-6 with TRBJ1-4, with D hard to call. The V gene's germline CDR1 is SGHDT and CDR2 YYEEEE. This CDR3 has 13 amino acids. Trimming took 0 bases from V and 6 from J, leaving 6 bases between them.

This chain uses TRBV28 with TRBJ2-7, with TRBD1 identical over 7 bases. This CDR3 contains 14 residues. Germline V gives CDR1 MDHEN, CDR2 SYDVKM. Unmatched junction bases numbered 8, after V lost 6 bases and J lost 3 bases. The CDR3 region has the DNA TGTGCCAGCAGATCCCCGGGACAGAGCTACGAGCAGTACTTC. It encodes CASRSPGQSYEQYF.

This sequence joins TRBV9 and TRBJ1-2, with a possible D match to TRBD1 (6 bases). Germline V CDR1 and CDR2: SGDLS, YYNGEE. The CDR3 runs to 14 residues. The V end lost 0 bases, the J end lost 5 bases, and 11 bases lay between the germline ends. The CDR3 spells CASSVGLTGYGYTF. Written as DNA, the CDR3 is TGTGCCAGCAGCGTAGGGTTAACAGGGTATGGCTACACCTTC.

The chain combines TRBV11-2 with TRBJ1-2, with 7 positions matching TRBD1. V shed 6 bases, J shed 4 bases, and the junction held 8 bases outside the gene matches. This CDR3 has 14 residues. The germline V gene encodes CDR1 SGHAT and CDR2 FQNNGV. CDR3 sequence: CASRHNDRVYGYTF. The CDR3 DNA is TGTGCCAGCAGACACAACGACAGGGTCTATGGCTACACCTTC.

The J gene is TRBJ1-4, the V gene TRBV4-1, with 9 bases matching TRBD1. Trimming cost V 2 bases and J 5 bases; bases outside gene matches: 3. Germline CDR1 and CDR2: MGHRA and YSYEKL. This CDR3 region has 15 residues. CDR3 in DNA: TGCGCCAGCAGCCAACACGGGACAGGGAATGAAAAACTGTTTTTT. Its translation: CASSQHGTGNEKLFF.

The chain joins TRBV7-2 to TRBJ2-7, with D perhaps matching TRBD1 (5 bases). The CDR3 contains 13 residues. The germline V and J ends were trimmed by 2 bases and 12 bases, with 17 bases remaining between them. Germline assignment: CDR1 SGHTA and CDR2 FQGNSA. CDR3 residues: CASSLSFRAIAYF. CDR3 nucleotides: TGTGCCAGCAGCTTAAGTTTCAGGGCCATAGCGTACTTC.

In this sample, this clone turned up once. The chain carries TRBV28 and TRBJ2-7, with D tentatively TRBD2 (7 bases). Germline CDR1 MDHEN, CDR2 SYDVKM. The CDR3 extends over 20 amino acids. Trimming left V 3 bases short and J 2 bases short, with 29 bases between. CDR3 in amino acids: CASSFISIPGGATSPYEQYF. CDR3 bases: TGTGCCAGCAGTTTCATCTCTATACCGGGGGGCGCGACATCTCCCTACGAGCAGTACTTC.

The gene calls are TRBV6-5 and TRBJ1-3, with D possibly TRBD1 on 6 matching bases. V shed 6 bases and J shed 7 bases, with 13 bases lying between them. The CDR3 loop spans 13 amino acids. Germline V lookup: CDR1 MNHEY, CDR2 SVGAGI. In DNA, the CDR3 is TGTGCCAGCAGGGACAGCGTTGGGAACACCATATATTTT. This codes for CASRDSVGNTIYF.

The CDR3 region is CASSQGVAGDSEQFF. DNA of the CDR3: TGTGCCAGCAGCCAAGGGGTTGCGGGAGATAGTGAGCAGTTCTTC. J is TRBJ2-1 and V is TRBV4-2; 7 bases align to TRBD2. This CDR3 has 15 residues. V shed 1 base, J shed 9 bases, and the junction held 9 bases outside the gene matches. Per germline, CDR1 LGHNA and CDR2 YNFKEQ.

Note on this clone: Additional DNA sequences in this sample encode the identical CDR3. This rearrangement joins TRBV3-1 (or the pseudogene TRBV3-2) to TRBJ1-5; 10 nucleotides match TRBD1. The CDR3 consists of 14 residues. V lost 4 bases to trimming and J lost 5 bases; unmatched junction nucleotides: 2. Looked up from germline, CDR1 is LGHDT and CDR2 is YNNKEL (reference sequence). For the CDR3, the DNA is TGTGCCAGCAGCCTCGGACAGGGGGATCAGCCCCAGCATTTT. Its protein product is CASSLGQGDQPQHF.

The gene calls are TRBV4-2 and TRBJ2-7; D may be TRBD2 (5 bases). V was pared by 3 bases and J by 0 bases, with 12 bases between. Germline V gene data show CDR1 as LGHNA and CDR2 as YNFKEQ. This CDR3 contains 15 residues. This chain's CDR3 is CASSHSAGSSYEQYF. The CDR3 nucleotides are TGTGCCAGCAGCCATTCTGCGGGTAGCTCCTACGAGCAGTACTTC.

CDR3 nucleotide sequence: TGTGCCAGCAGCTCAACCGAGGTGCCGGACACCGGGGAGCTGTTTTTT. The encoded protein is CASSSTEVPDTGELFF. The V and J genes are TRBV7-9 and TRBJ2-2; no firm D call. Trimming removed 4 bases from V and 3 bases from J, with 15 bases in between. Germline V lookup: CDR1 SEHNR, CDR2 FQNEAQ (reference sequence). The CDR3 has 16 residues.

The table lists this clone with a few counts. The rearrangement joins TRBV6-2 or TRBV6-3 to TRBJ1-1; D uncertain. There are 14 residues in the CDR3. Germline lookup yields CDR1 MNHEY and CDR2 SVGEGT. Trimming removed 6 bases at V and 6 bases at J, with 17 bases between. Written as DNA, the CDR3 is TGTGCCAGCAGCCCCCCCTCGGGGTTTTCTGAAGCTTTCTTT. Its protein is CASSPPSGFSEAFF.

The chain uses TRBV5-1 and TRBJ2-7, with TRBD2 identical over 9 bases. With 5 bases clipped from V and 2 bases from J, the junction kept 8 bases outside the gene matches. Germline values: CDR1 SGHRS, CDR2 YFSETQ. There are 15 residues in the CDR3. CDR3 sequence: CASRTTSGGAYEQYF. DNA for the CDR3: TGCGCCAGCAGGACGACTAGCGGAGGCGCCTACGAGCAGTACTTC.

The V gene is TRBV4-1, the J gene TRBJ1-2, with 7 nucleotides matching TRBD1. The CDR3 consists of 16 residues. Germline CDR1 MGHRA, CDR2 YSYEKL. With 0 bases clipped from V and 7 bases from J, the junction kept 11 bases outside the gene matches. The CDR3, as DNA: TGCGCCAGCAGCCAAGATAGGAGAGGGGGCGATGGTGGCTACACCTTC. It codes for CASSQDRRGGDGGYTF.